This T cell receptor beta chain was recorded in a study of shared clonotypes between healthy human individuals. Background on the study: Researchers assigned three CD4 naive, three CD4 memory, two CD8 naive and one CD8 memory plate to each donor.

Worth noting for this clone: No antigen is known for it.

Investigators divided CD4+ cells into CD45RA+ naive and CD45RA-negative memory subsets. General study findings and limits: Among the subsets, naive ones generally showed larger estimated richness than memory ones.

Each sorted subset replicate got 200 ng genomic DNA, tens of thousands of genomes. Libraries were prepared by immunoSEQ multiplex PCR; TCRdb keeps only in-frame clonotypes and omits some of them. This sample has approximately 1.4 million clones; around 98% occur once, and the top ten carry about 0.4%. V lost 5 bases, J lost 0 bases, and 18 bases lay in between. The germline gives CDR1 SGHVS, CDR2 FQNEAQ. The CDR3 length is 17 residues. The receptor comes from a man aged 25 to 45 in good health. This chain links TRBV7-8 with TRBJ2-3; no reliable D call. Sequences were obtained from naive CD4+ T cells sorted from blood. Noted subset: CD45RA+ positively selected. The CDR3 bases are TGTGCCAGCAGCCAACCTTCTACCAAGCTTAGCACAGATACGCAGTATTTT. This encodes CASSQPSTKLSTDTQYF. Together with reference TRBV7-8 and TRBJ2-3, the CDR3 gives the full variable domain: GAGVSQSPRYKVAKRGQDVALRCDPISGHVSLFWYQQALGQGPEFLTYFQNEAQLDKSGLPSDRFFAERPEGSVSTLKIQRTQQEDSAVYLCASSQPSTKLSTDTQYFGPGTRLTVL.